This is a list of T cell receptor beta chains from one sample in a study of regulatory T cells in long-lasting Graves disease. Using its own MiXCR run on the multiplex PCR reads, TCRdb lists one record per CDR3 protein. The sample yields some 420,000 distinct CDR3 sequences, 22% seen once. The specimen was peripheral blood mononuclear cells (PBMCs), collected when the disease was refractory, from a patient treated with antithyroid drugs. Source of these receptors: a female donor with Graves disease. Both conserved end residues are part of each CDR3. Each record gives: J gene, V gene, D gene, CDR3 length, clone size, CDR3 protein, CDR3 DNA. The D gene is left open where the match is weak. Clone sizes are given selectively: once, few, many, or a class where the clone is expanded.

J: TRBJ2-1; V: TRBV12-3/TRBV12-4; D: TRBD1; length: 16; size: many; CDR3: CASSYVRDSIYNEQFF; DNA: TGTGCCAGCAGCTACGTCCGGGACAGCATTTACAATGAGCAGTTCTTC
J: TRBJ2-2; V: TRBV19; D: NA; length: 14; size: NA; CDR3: CASSNGVATGELFF; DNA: TGTGCCAGTAGTAACGGGGTGGCCACCGGGGAGCTGTTTTTT
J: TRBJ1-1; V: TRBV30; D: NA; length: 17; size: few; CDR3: CAWKSEQGRLLNTEAFF; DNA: TGTGCCTGGAAATCCGAGCAGGGGCGTTTATTGAACACTGAAGCTTTCTTT
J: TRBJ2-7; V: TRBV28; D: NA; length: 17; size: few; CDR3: CASSSVGRGTIWYEQYF; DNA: TGTGCCAGCAGTAGCGTCGGGAGAGGGACGATTTGGTACGAGCAGTACTTC
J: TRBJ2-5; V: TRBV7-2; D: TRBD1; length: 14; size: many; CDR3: CASSSQTGGETQYF; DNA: TGTGCCAGCAGCTCCCAAACAGGGGGAGAGACCCAGTACTTC
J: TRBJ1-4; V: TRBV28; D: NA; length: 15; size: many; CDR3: CASSLGGSSNEKLFF; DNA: TGTGCCAGCAGTTTAGGGGGGTCCTCTAATGAAAAACTGTTTTTT
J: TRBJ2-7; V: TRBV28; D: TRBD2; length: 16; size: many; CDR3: CASSLGIGGGRKEQYF; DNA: TGTGCCAGCAGTTTAGGAATTGGGGGAGGGCGGAAAGAGCAGTACTTC
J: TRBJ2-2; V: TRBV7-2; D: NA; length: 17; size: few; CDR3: CATTILRGQGNTGELFF; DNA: TGTGCCACCACAATTTTACGGGGGCAGGGGAACACCGGGGAGCTGTTTTTT
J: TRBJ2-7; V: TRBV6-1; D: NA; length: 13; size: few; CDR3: CAAPKDSVGEQYF; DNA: TGTGCCGCTCCCAAGGACAGCGTGGGCGAGCAGTACTTC
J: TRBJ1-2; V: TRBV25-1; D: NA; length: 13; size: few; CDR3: CASSGPSSYGYTF; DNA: TGTGCCAGCAGTGGCCCGAGCAGCTATGGCTACACCTTC
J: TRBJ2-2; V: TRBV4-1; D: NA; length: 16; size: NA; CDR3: CASTIPGRANTGELFF; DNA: TGCGCCAGCACCATCCCGGGTAGGGCGAACACCGGGGAGCTGTTTTTT
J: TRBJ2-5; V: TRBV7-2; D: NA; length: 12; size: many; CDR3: CASSLQSETQYF; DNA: TGTGCCAGCAGCTTACAATCAGAGACCCAGTACTTC
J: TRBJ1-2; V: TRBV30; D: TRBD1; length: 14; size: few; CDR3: CAWSTRGAAGGYTF; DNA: TGTGCCTGGAGCACCAGGGGGGCAGCTGGTGGCTACACCTTC
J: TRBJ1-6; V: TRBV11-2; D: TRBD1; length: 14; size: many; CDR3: CASSPGTGGSPLHF; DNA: TGTGCCAGCAGCCCCGGGACAGGGGGCTCACCCCTCCACTTT
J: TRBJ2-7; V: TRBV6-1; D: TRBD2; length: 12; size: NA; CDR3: CASNPGLAGKYF; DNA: TGTGCCAGCAACCCGGGACTAGCGGGAAAGTACTTC
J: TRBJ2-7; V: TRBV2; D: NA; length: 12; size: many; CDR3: CASSAGGYEQYF; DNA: TGTGCCAGCAGTGCCGGCGGCTACGAGCAGTACTTC
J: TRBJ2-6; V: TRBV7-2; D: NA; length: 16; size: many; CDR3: CASSFEGSSGANVLTF; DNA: TGTGCCAGCAGCTTCGAGGGGAGTTCTGGGGCCAACGTCCTGACTTTC
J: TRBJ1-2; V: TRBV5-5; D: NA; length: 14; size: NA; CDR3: CASSLGEGYYGYTF; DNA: TGTGCCAGCAGCTTGGGGGAGGGCTACTATGGCTACACCTTC
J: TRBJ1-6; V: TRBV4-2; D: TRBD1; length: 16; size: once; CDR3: CASSPRTGEGNSPLHF; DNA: TGTGCCAGCAGCCCCCGGACAGGGGAGGGAAATTCACCCCTCCACTTT
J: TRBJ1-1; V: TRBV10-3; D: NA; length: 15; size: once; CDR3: CAISELTLGNTEAFF; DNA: TGTGCCATCAGTGAGCTAACCCTCGGGAACACTGAAGCTTTCTTT
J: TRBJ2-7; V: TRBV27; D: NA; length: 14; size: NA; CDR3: CASSFEGPSYEQYF; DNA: TGTGCCAGCAGTTTTGAGGGGCCCTCCTACGAGCAGTACTTC
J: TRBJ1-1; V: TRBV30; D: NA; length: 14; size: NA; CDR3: CAWSVRVGGAEAFF; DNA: TGTGCCTGGAGTGTCAGGGTTGGAGGCGCTGAAGCTTTCTTT
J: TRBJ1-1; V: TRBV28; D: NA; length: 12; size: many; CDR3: CASSLLPGEAFF; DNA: TGTGCCAGCAGTTTATTACCGGGTGAAGCTTTCTTT
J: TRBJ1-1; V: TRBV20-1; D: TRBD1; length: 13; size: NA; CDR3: CSAKNQGGTEAFF; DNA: TGCAGTGCCAAAAACCAGGGGGGCACTGAAGCTTTCTTT
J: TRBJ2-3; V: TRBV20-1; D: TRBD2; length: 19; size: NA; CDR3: CSARARGSLAGASTDTQYF; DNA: TGCAGTGCTAGAGCGCGAGGGTCCTTAGCGGGAGCCTCCACAGATACGCAGTATTTT
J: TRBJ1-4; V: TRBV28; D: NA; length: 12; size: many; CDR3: CASSLLEEKLFF; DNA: TGTGCCAGCAGTTTGTTGGAGGAAAAACTGTTTTTT
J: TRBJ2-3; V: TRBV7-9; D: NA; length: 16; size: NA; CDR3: CASSTPRGGSTDTQYF; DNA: TGTGCCAGCAGCACCCCACGAGGGGGAAGCACAGATACGCAGTATTTT
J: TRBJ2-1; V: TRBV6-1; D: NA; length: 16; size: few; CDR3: CASRRLAADIYNEQFF; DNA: TGTGCCAGCAGACGACTCGCGGCGGATATATACAATGAGCAGTTCTTC
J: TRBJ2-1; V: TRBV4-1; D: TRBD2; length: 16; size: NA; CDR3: CASSQRSGRFGNEQFF; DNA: TGCGCCAGCAGCCAACGGAGCGGGAGATTCGGGAATGAGCAGTTCTTC
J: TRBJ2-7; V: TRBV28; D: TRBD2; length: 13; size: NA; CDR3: CASSYGGLSEQYF; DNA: TGTGCCAGCAGTTACGGGGGACTAAGCGAGCAGTACTTC
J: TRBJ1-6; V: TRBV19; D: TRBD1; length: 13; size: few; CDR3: CASSEQGSSPLHF; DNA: TGTGCCAGTAGTGAACAGGGGAGTTCACCCCTCCACTTT
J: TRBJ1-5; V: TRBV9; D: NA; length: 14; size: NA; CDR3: CASSVTVNGQPQHF; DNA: TGTGCCAGCAGCGTCACAGTGAATGGGCAGCCCCAGCATTTT